This TCR beta chain emerged from a study of breast tumors, draining lymph nodes, adjacent tissues. General study points: Tumor repertoires ranked between lymph nodes and nontumor tissue in diversity, with V and J gene preferences. The lymph node origin of tumor T cells was framed as consistent with a hypothesis, not demonstrated. Luminal-like breast cancer showed significantly greater tumor-nontumor repertoire similarity than basal-like breast cancer did.

Each CDR3 protein is one row after TCRdb ran MiXCR on the multiplex PCR reads. Of 150,000 to 200,000 distinct CDR3 sequences listed, around a third were seen once; the top ten hold 4% to 5.5%. After removal of 3 bases from V and 3 bases from J, the junction contained 6 bases not matched to a gene. Germline CDR1 MNHNS, CDR2 SASEGT. The CDR3 extends over 15 amino acids. Points on this clonotype: Its specificity is unknown.

Axillary draining lymph nodes of breast cancer patients supplied the node samples. This TCR was recovered from a female donor with breast cancer. Some clones in this sample may be carry-over from other donors' samples. This chain joins TRBV6-1 and TRBJ2-7; 9 bases map to TRBD2. Material for sequencing was axillary lymph node tissue. The CDR3 DNA sequence: TGTGCCAGCAGTGAGGGGCGGGGGGGTATCTACGAGCAGTACTTC. Translated, it gives CASSEGRGGIYEQYF.